What follows are 7 T cell receptor beta chains derived from one specimen sequenced in a study of blood T cells in healthy people across ages. A sample-barcoded 5' primer and a J-beta primer mix were used in a second PCR of roughly 6 to 12 cycles. TCRdb used MiXCR to reprocess the 5' RACE reads, holding one entry per CDR3 protein. This sample has roughly 700,000 distinct CDR3 sequences, with 49% found just once. What was sequenced was blood. The receptors originated from an older woman in good health.

The genes are TRBV11-3 and TRBJ2-7; D is unclear. The CDR3 length is 12 residues. Trimming took 5 bases from V and 3 from J, leaving 8 bases between them. CDR1 SGHNT and CDR2 YENEEA come from the germline V gene. DNA of the CDR3: TGTGCCAGCAGCGATAATGGCTACGAGCAGTACTTC. Protein: CASSDNGYEQYF.

This chain uses TRBV20-1 with TRBJ2-7; 8 bases fit TRBD2. The CDR3 is 12 residues long. Germline V gene sequence: CDR1 DFQATT, CDR2 SNEGSKA (reference sequence). The CDR3 loop is CSPLAGSYEQYF. The CDR3 region has the DNA TGCAGCCCTCTAGCGGGCTCCTACGAGCAGTACTTC.

This clonotype was detected only a few times. This sequence joins TRBV10-3 and TRBJ2-3, with TRBD1 identical over 7 bases. From germline, CDR1 is ENHRY and CDR2 SYGVKD. This CDR3 comprises 16 residues. The junction had 10 bases not matched to a gene; V was cut back by 6 bases and J by 1 base. CDR3 residues: CAISEGYTGGTDTQYF. CDR3 nucleotides: TGTGCCATCAGCGAAGGGTACACAGGGGGCACAGATACGCAGTATTTT.

This clonotype was observed a handful of times. The chain couples TRBV6-2 or TRBV6-3 to TRBJ2-7; TRBD1 matches 7 bases. Germline CDR1 is MNHEY and CDR2 is SVGEGT. V was clipped by 7 bases and J by 2 bases; unmatched bases: 8. The CDR3 loop spans 14 amino acids. CDR3 sequence (DNA): TGTGCCAGCAAGCAGACAGGGCAGGCCTACGAGCAGTACTTC. Protein product: CASKQTGQAYEQYF.

The chain uses TRBV4-3 and TRBJ1-4; no clear D gene. This CDR3 comprises 15 residues. CDR1 LGHNA and CDR2 YSLEER come from the germline V gene. The V gene lost 2 bases and the J gene lost 5 bases, with 12 bases spanning the gap. The CDR3 protein is CASSQRSSANEKLFF. Written as DNA, the CDR3 is TGCGCCAGCAGCCAACGGTCCAGTGCAAATGAAAAACTGTTTTTT.

This sequence joins TRBV6-6 and TRBJ2-2; 10 bases match TRBD2. Trimming at V came to 8 bases and at J to 7 bases, leaving 7 bases not matched to a gene. Germline CDR1 is MNHNY and CDR2 is SVGAGI (reference sequence). This CDR3 spans 14 amino acids. The CDR3 protein is CASGAGGPFGELFF. CDR3 in DNA: TGTGCCAGCGGAGCGGGAGGGCCTTTCGGGGAGCTGTTTTTT.

CDR3 protein: CATKLLMNTEAFF. In DNA, the CDR3 is TGTGCCACCAAGCTGCTCATGAACACTGAAGCTTTCTTT. The chain recombines TRBV15 with TRBJ1-1; D call uncertain. Germline assignment: CDR1 LNHNV and CDR2 YYDKDF (reference sequence). The CDR3 length is 13 residues. V lost 7 bases, J lost 0 bases, and 9 bases lay in between.